This TCR beta chain was sequenced during a study of CD8+ T cells in alopecia areata. Broader study findings: Greater clonality was observed in lesional scalp samples, especially alopecia totalis/universalis, versus normal scalp.

The CDR3 sequence is 11 residues long. Per the germline V gene, CDR1 is MGHDK and CDR2 is SYGVNS. Trimming removed 6 bases from V and 7 bases from J, with 7 bases in between. This clone appeared a single time. Its matching antigen is unknown. After isolation, RNA underwent reverse transcription to generate cDNA as the sequencing template. Assay: immunoSEQ multiplex PCR; the TCRdb copy retains only in-frame clones and omits some. The sample comprises approximately 150,000 clones, around 57% of which are singletons, and 4% to 5.5% rests with the top ten. The sequencing sample was made of CD4+ T cells sorted from blood. The V and J genes are TRBV25-1 and TRBJ2-1, with D possibly TRBD1 on 5 matching bases. The clonotype was recovered from a human donor in good health. The CDR3 loop is CASSRVNEQFF. The CDR3 DNA reads as TGTGCCAGCAGCAGGGTAAATGAGCAGTTCTTC.